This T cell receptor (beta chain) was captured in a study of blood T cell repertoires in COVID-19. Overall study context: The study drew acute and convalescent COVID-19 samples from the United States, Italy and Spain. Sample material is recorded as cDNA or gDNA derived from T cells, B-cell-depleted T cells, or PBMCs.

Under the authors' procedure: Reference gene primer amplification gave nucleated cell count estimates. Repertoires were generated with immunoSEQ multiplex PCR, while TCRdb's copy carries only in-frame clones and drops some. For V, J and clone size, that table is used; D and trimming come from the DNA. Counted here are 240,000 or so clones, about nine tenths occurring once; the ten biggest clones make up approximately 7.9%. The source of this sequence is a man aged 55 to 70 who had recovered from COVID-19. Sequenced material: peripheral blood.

In DNA, the CDR3 is TGTGCCAGCAGCGACAAAAGGGCGGGGGGCAACTACGAGCAGTACGTC. Translation gives CASSDKRAGGNYEQYV. V is TRBV7-8 and J is TRBJ2-7, with 8 bases that match TRBD2. The ends lost 5 bases at V and 3 bases at J; junction bases unmatched: 12. The CDR3 is 16 amino acids. In germline, CDR1 is SGHVS, CDR2 FQNEAQ.